A selection of T cell receptor beta chains follows, all from one sample in a study of control samples from healthy donors and cancer patients. TCRdb's table, derived via immunoSEQ multiplex PCR, lists solely in-frame clones and lacks some. In the table there are approximately 140,000 clones, around 90% of which are singletons. Sequenced input: blood. Every receptor here comes from a man aged 25-45 years in good health. Each CDR3 is given with its conserved first and last residue. D genes are given only for firm matches. The listing skips clone size in some rows; elsewhere it reads once, few, many or a size class.

size,J,V,D,DNA,CDR3
NA,TRBJ2-5,TRBV9,NA,TGTGCCAGCAGCGTGAGAAGTATGACAGAGGGGAGGGGGACCCAAGAGACCCAGTACTTC,CASSVRSMTEGRGTQETQYF
few,TRBJ1-2,TRBV28,NA,TGTGCCAGCAGTTTCGGACAGAACGCGGGTGGCTACACCTTC,CASSFGQNAGGYTF
NA,TRBJ2-3,TRBV28,NA,TGTGCCAGCAGACAACTGGAAAATACGCAGTATTTT,CASRQLENTQYF
NA,TRBJ1-2,TRBV28,TRBD1,TGTGCCAGCATTTCACTCATGGGACAGTACTATGGCTACACCTTC,CASISLMGQYYGYTF
NA,TRBJ1-1,TRBV14,NA,TGTGCCAGCAGCCCGGGTTACACTGAAGCTTTCTTT,CASSPGYTEAFF
once,TRBJ2-7,TRBV28,TRBD1,TGTGCCAGCAGAGGCCCCGGGACAGGGTCCTACGAGCAGTACTTC,CASRGPGTGSYEQYF
NA,TRBJ2-2,TRBV6-5,NA,TGTGCCACCACGGGGTCTAACACCGGGGAGCTGTTTTTT,CATTGSNTGELFF
NA,TRBJ2-4,TRBV2,TRBD2,TGTGCCAGCACTACGACTAGCGGGAGGGATACGGCCAAAAACATTCAGTACTTC,CASTTTSGRDTAKNIQYF
NA,TRBJ1-2,TRBV4-1,TRBD1,TGCGCCAGCAGCCCCCGCCCGGACATTCAGGGGGTTGACTATGGCTACACCTTC,CASSPRPDIQGVDYGYTF
once,TRBJ2-6,TRBV7-9,TRBD2,TGTGCCAGCAGCTTAGGCGGACTAGCTGGGGCCAACGTCCTGACTTTC,CASSLGGLAGANVLTF
NA,TRBJ2-1,TRBV5-5,NA,TGTGCCAGCAGCTTGGGGGTTTGGGGGTACAATGAGCAGTTCTTC,CASSLGVWGYNEQFF
NA,TRBJ2-7,TRBV28,NA,TGTGCCAGCAGTTTAGGATTAGCCCCCTACGAGCAGTACTTC,CASSLGLAPYEQYF
NA,TRBJ2-1,TRBV6-4,TRBD2,TGTGCCAGCAGTGACTCCTCGTCCAGCGGGGGATACAATGAGCAGTTCTTC,CASSDSSSSGGYNEQFF
NA,TRBJ2-1,TRBV6-2/TRBV6-3,TRBD2,TGTGCTAGTAGCGGGACCATAGTCAATGAGCAGTTCTTC,CASSGTIVNEQFF
NA,TRBJ1-5,TRBV6-4,NA,TGTGCCAGCAGCCGACAGAGACTGAACAATCAGCCCCAGCATTTT,CASSRQRLNNQPQHF
NA,TRBJ2-5,TRBV7-9,TRBD2,TGTGCCAGCAGCTTAGGGACTAGCGGGACCGAGACCCAGTACTTC,CASSLGTSGTETQYF
NA,TRBJ1-5,TRBV27,TRBD1,TGTGCCAGCAGTCAAACCGGGACAGGGAATCAGCCCCAGCATTTT,CASSQTGTGNQPQHF
NA,TRBJ1-1,TRBV28,NA,TGTGCCAGCTCCCGGGGAATGAACACTGAAGCTTTCTTT,CASSRGMNTEAFF
once,TRBJ2-1,TRBV9,TRBD2,TGTGCCAGCAGCGTAGCTGGCGGGAGGGAAAATGAGCAGTTCTTC,CASSVAGGRENEQFF
NA,TRBJ1-2,TRBV11-1,TRBD1,TGTGCCAGCAGCGCATATCAGGGGGCGAGGGGCTACACCTTC,CASSAYQGARGYTF
NA,TRBJ1-2,TRBV7-8,NA,TGTGCCAGCAGCGCAGGTAGAAACTATGGCTACACCTTC,CASSAGRNYGYTF
NA,TRBJ1-2,TRBV28,NA,TGTGCCAGCAGTGCCCAACCGTTTGGGTATAACTATGGCTACACCTTC,CASSAQPFGYNYGYTF
NA,TRBJ1-1,TRBV7-9,NA,TGTGCCAGCAGCTTCAAGACAGAGAACACTGAAGCTTTCTTT,CASSFKTENTEAFF
once,TRBJ2-7,TRBV11-2,NA,TGTGCCAGCAGCTCCACTAGGCTCGAGCAGTACTTC,CASSSTRLEQYF
NA,TRBJ2-3,TRBV7-9,TRBD2,TGTGCCAGCAGCTTGCCGACTAGCGGGGCGACAGATACGCAGTATTTT,CASSLPTSGATDTQYF
NA,TRBJ2-5,TRBV7-8,NA,TGTGCCAGCAGCTTAGAAAAGGCAGGGACCCAGTACTTC,CASSLEKAGTQYF
NA,TRBJ2-1,TRBV5-4,NA,TGTGCCAGCAGCTCCCCACTAGCTTTGTACAATGAGCAGTTCTTC,CASSSPLALYNEQFF
NA,TRBJ1-1,TRBV5-5,NA,TGTGCCAGCAGCTCACGGGTAAACACTGAAGCTTTCTTT,CASSSRVNTEAFF
NA,TRBJ1-2,TRBV6-6,NA,TGTGCCAGCAGTTACCCCACTGTGCGGGGGTCGGGAGGCTACACCTTC,CASSYPTVRGSGGYTF
NA,TRBJ2-7,TRBV29-1,TRBD2,TGCAGCGTTGGAGCTTTTCGGGAGGCCTCCTACGAGCAGTACTTC,CSVGAFREASYEQYF
NA,TRBJ2-1,TRBV6-1,NA,TGTGCCAGCAGTGAACCCTCTTGGGGTACTGAGCAGTTCTTC,CASSEPSWGTEQFF
NA,TRBJ2-3,TRBV19,TRBD2,TGTGCCAGTAGTATTGATTGGGCGGGAGGATACACAGATACGCAGTATTTT,CASSIDWAGGYTDTQYF
NA,TRBJ1-2,TRBV28,TRBD1,TGTGCCAGCAGGAGTTATGGACAGGGGATCGACTATGGCTACACCTTC,CASRSYGQGIDYGYTF